The next 26 T cell receptor beta chains were all read from a single sample in a study of cytomegalovirus exposure and HLA in healthy donors (dated by TCRdb to about 2017). Library prep was done by the immunoSEQ multiplex PCR assay. For the multiplex PCR, a mixture combining 60 forward primers for TCR Vbeta segments and 13 reverse primers for TCR Jbeta segments was used. As stored in TCRdb, this immuneACCESS dataset retains in-frame rearrangements with V and J assigned. A fraction of the clones does not appear; measured against another copy, unresolved V genes explain less than half of the discrepancy, and the remainder lacks a known reason. The sample table shows 190,000 or so clones, and more than 80% are seen once. The ten top clones hold around 0.69% of the sample. The sequencing sample was made of PBMCs. These receptors came from a boy aged 5-17 years in good health and CMV-seronegative.

The chain uses TRBV19 and TRBJ1-2, with D unresolved. V was pared by 5 bases and J by 1 base, with 11 bases between. The CDR3 has 14 residues. The germline V gene has CDR1 LNHDA and CDR2 SQIVND (reference sequence). CDR3 sequence (DNA): TGTGCCAGTAGTCCCCTTGCAGTTAACTATGGCTACACCTTC. Translating it yields CASSPLAVNYGYTF.

The V and J genes are TRBV9 and TRBJ2-3; 9 bases map to TRBD2. CDR1 and CDR2 (germline): SGDLS, YYNGEE. V lost 4 bases to trimming and J lost 2 bases; unmatched junction nucleotides: 5. There are 15 residues in the CDR3. CDR3 region: CASSPSGTYTDTQYF. CDR3 in DNA: TGTGCCAGCAGCCCTAGCGGGACATACACAGATACGCAGTATTTT.

Remarks on this clone: One end of the junction fails to match germline, which may point to a read error. Other nucleotide sequences from this sample produce the same CDR3. V and J are TRBV10-3 and TRBJ1-6; 7 nucleotides align to TRBD1. The CDR3 contains 14 residues. CDR1 is ENHRY, CDR2 SYGVKD, per germline. CDR3 DNA sequence: TGTGCCATCAGCATCGACAGGGATCGTACACCTCTCCACTTT. Amino acids: CAISIDRDRTPLHF.

The chain couples TRBV15 to TRBJ2-7; possibly TRBD1 for D (6 bases). The germline gives CDR1 LNHNV, CDR2 YYDKDF (reference sequence). Trimming took off 6 bases at V and 3 bases at J, with 18 bases between the two ends. The CDR3 length is 15 residues. The DNA of the CDR3 is TGTGCCACCAGTAACACCTGGGACACCTACTACGAGCAGTACTTC. Translated: CATSNTWDTYYEQYF.

The chain has TRBV9 and TRBJ1-5; the D is unclear. The V end lost 4 bases, the J end lost 5 bases, and 7 bases lay between the germline ends. The germline V gene encodes CDR1 SGDLS and CDR2 YYNGEE. This CDR3 is 12 amino acids long. The CDR3 is CASSPGDQPQHF. DNA of the CDR3: TGTGCCAGCAGCCCCGGGGATCAGCCCCAGCATTTT. Variable domain in full (rest from reference TRBV9 and TRBJ1-5): DSGVTQTPKHLITATGQRVTLRCSPRSGDLSVYWYQQSLDQGLQFLIQYYNGEERAKGNILERFSAQQFPDLHSELNLSSLELGDSALYFCASSPGDQPQHFGDGTRLSIL.

The chain recombines TRBV9 with TRBJ2-5; 10 bases line up with TRBD2. The germline gives CDR1 SGDLS, CDR2 YYNGEE. V was pared by 3 bases and J by 5 bases, with 7 bases of the junction left unmatched. This CDR3 region has 15 residues. The chain's CDR3 is CASSASGSEQETQYF. In nucleotides, the CDR3 is TGTGCCAGCAGCGCTAGCGGGAGTGAACAGGAGACCCAGTACTTC. Complete variable domain (other parts from reference TRBV9 and TRBJ2-5): DSGVTQTPKHLITATGQRVTLRCSPRSGDLSVYWYQQSLDQGLQFLIQYYNGEERAKGNILERFSAQQFPDLHSELNLSSLELGDSALYFCASSASGSEQETQYFGPGTRLLVL.

This clone was counted a few times. The chain has TRBV7-9 and TRBJ1-6; no clear D gene. V was trimmed by 6 bases and J by 5 bases, leaving 11 bases between them. CDR1 is SEHNR and CDR2 is FQNEAQ in the germline V gene (reference sequence). The CDR3 consists of 14 residues. In nucleotides, the CDR3 is TGTGCCAGCAGACGGAGGGCAGATAATTCACCCCTCCACTTT. Translating it yields CASRRRADNSPLHF.

V is TRBV4-1 and J is TRBJ2-5, with TRBD2 identical over 10 bases. The J call could be wrong; TRBJ2-7 is a better fit for the DNA end. CDR1 and CDR2 from the germline V gene are MGHRA and YSYEKL. The length of the CDR3 is 15 residues. The chain's CDR3 is CASSQVLAGAYEQYF. In DNA form, the CDR3 reads TGCGCCAGCAGCCAAGTTCTAGCGGGGGCCTACGAGCAGTACTTC.

The table lists this clone with a few counts. This chain uses TRBV6-1 with TRBJ1-2; weak D call: TRBD1 (5 bases). The V and J ends lost 0 bases and 4 bases respectively, with 6 bases between them. CDR3 length: 13 residues. CDR1 and CDR2 (germline): MNHNS, SASEGT. The CDR3 region has the DNA TGTGCCAGCAGTGAAGCCACAGGCTATGGCTACACCTTC. Its translation: CASSEATGYGYTF.

The chain links TRBV5-1 to TRBJ2-3; 8 bases agree with TRBD2. The trim removed 0 bases at V and 3 bases at J, leaving 3 bases unmatched. Germline V gene data show CDR1 as SGHRS and CDR2 as YFSETQ. The CDR3 sequence is 15 residues long. CDR3 residues: CASSLAGGPTDTQYF. DNA of the CDR3: TGCGCCAGCAGCTTGGCGGGAGGGCCGACAGATACGCAGTATTTT.

The chain links TRBV2 to TRBJ1-1; D is undetermined. Germline assignment: CDR1 SNHLY and CDR2 FYNNEI. With 7 bases removed from V and 4 bases from J, the gap between germline ends came to 22 bases. The CDR3 runs to 16 residues. The DNA of the CDR3 is TGTGCCAGCAATAACCCCGAGGGAACCGGGGTCACTGAAGCTTTCTTT. Amino acids: CASNNPEGTGVTEAFF.

In its sample, this clone was seen a few times. The rearrangement uses TRBV6-5 and TRBJ1-2; D may be TRBD1 (6 bases). The CDR3 sequence is 13 residues long. V was shortened by 4 bases and J by 6 bases, with 12 bases between the two germline ends. Germline assignment: CDR1 MNHEY and CDR2 SVGAGI. CDR3 DNA: TGTGCCAGCAGTTCCTTGCGACAGGATGGCTACACCTTC. Its translation: CASSSLRQDGYTF.

The rearrangement uses TRBV19 and TRBJ2-4; maybe TRBD1 (5 bases). Germline V lookup: CDR1 LNHDA, CDR2 SQIVND (reference sequence). V lost 3 bases, J lost 7 bases, and 19 bases lay in between. This CDR3 comprises 16 residues. In DNA, the CDR3 is TGTGCCAGTAGTATTTCCTTTGGGCAGGGCCATAACATTCAGTACTTC. Translating gives CASSISFGQGHNIQYF.

The J gene is TRBJ2-7, the V gene TRBV9; weak D call: TRBD2 (5 bases). Germline values: CDR1 SGDLS, CDR2 YYNGEE. V was clipped by 0 bases and J by 12 bases, with 16 bases between them. The CDR3 spans 13 residues. In nucleotides, the CDR3 is TGTGCCAGCAGCGTAGATGTCACTAGTGAGATGTACTTC. Translation gives CASSVDVTSEMYF.

Notes on this clone: The junction departs from the called germline gene at one end, perhaps through a read error. CDR3 sequence: CASSLRGGPGTDTQYF. CDR3 coding DNA: TGTGCTAGCAGCTTAAGGGGGGGTCCTGGGACAGATACGCAGTATTTT. The chain has TRBV7-7 and TRBJ2-3; possibly TRBD2 for D (7 bases). Germline V gene sequence: CDR1 SSHAT, CDR2 FNYEAQ (reference sequence). The CDR3 runs to 16 residues.

This chain joins TRBV19 and TRBJ1-1; 10 nucleotides agree with TRBD1. The CDR3 is made up of 14 amino acids. Per germline, CDR1 LNHDA and CDR2 SQIVND (reference sequence). V was clipped by 3 bases and J by 4 bases; unmatched bases: 2. CDR3 region: CASSIWDRGTEAFF. The CDR3, as DNA: TGTGCCAGTAGTATTTGGGACAGGGGCACTGAAGCTTTCTTT.

As to this clone: The germline gene is not matched at one end of the junction; a read error may be the cause. V is TRBV28 and J is TRBJ2-2; possibly TRBD2 for D (5 bases). The CDR3 contains 16 residues. Germline V gives CDR1 MDHEN, CDR2 SYDVKM. CDR3 protein: CASGSDGYLNTGELLF. CDR3 nucleotides: TGTGCCAGCGGTTCCGACGGCTACCTTAACACCGGGGAGCTGCTTTTT.

The V gene is TRBV7-3, the J gene TRBJ1-1; the match to TRBD1 covers 9 bases. The trim removed 4 bases at V and 8 bases at J, leaving 8 bases unmatched. The CDR3 contains 14 residues. Germline CDR1 and CDR2: SGHTA and FQGTGA. The CDR3 reads CASSSTGGASEAFF. CDR3 coding DNA: TGTGCCAGCAGCTCTACAGGGGGCGCTTCGGAAGCTTTCTTT.

The chain recombines TRBV9 with TRBJ2-1, with D tentatively TRBD2 (5 bases). CDR1 is SGDLS and CDR2 is YYNGEE in the germline V gene. The CDR3 has 16 residues. Between the trimmed V and J ends, which lost 4 bases and 4 bases, there was a span of 18 bases. In nucleotides, the CDR3 is TGTGCCAGCAGCTCCCTGGGTGTAGCGACTTACAATGAGCAGTTCTTC. Its protein is CASSSLGVATYNEQFF.

This clone occurred a few times. J is TRBJ2-2 and V is TRBV5-1; the D is unclear. Germline assignment: CDR1 SGHRS and CDR2 YFSETQ. This CDR3 spans 16 amino acids. The germline V and J ends were trimmed by 1 base and 0 bases, with 10 bases remaining between them. CDR3 sequence: CASSLMRQSNTGELFF. The CDR3, as DNA: TGCGCCAGCAGCTTGATGAGACAATCGAACACCGGGGAGCTGTTTTTT.

The chain employs TRBV25-1 and TRBJ1-2, with 12 bases identical to TRBD1. Germline loops: CDR1 MGHDK, CDR2 SYGVNS. The CDR3 covers 14 residues. V gave up 6 bases and J gave up 4 bases; unmatched junction bases: 3. CDR3 amino acids: CASSPGQGAYGYTF. The DNA for the CDR3 is TGTGCCAGCAGCCCGGGACAGGGGGCCTATGGCTACACCTTC.

This chain connects TRBV6-4 to TRBJ2-3; D is unresolved. The CDR3 extends over 14 amino acids. The V end was cut by 4 bases, the J end by 1 base, with 9 bases between. Germline V gene lookup returns CDR1 MRHNA and CDR2 SNTAGT. For the CDR3, the DNA is TGTGCCAGCAGTGCCGGAGAGGGCACAGATACGCAGTATTTT. Protein: CASSAGEGTDTQYF.

Turning to this clone: Other DNA sequences from this sample encode an identical CDR3 as well. This rearrangement joins TRBV7-9 to TRBJ1-1; D is unclear. Germline V CDR1 and CDR2: SEHNR, FQNEAQ (reference sequence). CDR3 length equals 13 residues. Trimming pared 0 bases from V and 4 bases from J, leaving 6 bases between. For the CDR3, the DNA is TGTGCCAGCAGCTTAGCACGCGGCACTGAAGCTTTCTTT. Translation: CASSLARGTEAFF.

The chain carries TRBV7-9 and TRBJ2-1; unclear D gene. CDR1 is SEHNR and CDR2 is FQNEAQ in the germline V gene (reference sequence). The CDR3 contains 11 residues. Trimming removed 5 bases from V and 4 bases from J, with 3 bases in between. CDR3 DNA sequence: TGTGCCAGCAGCCATTACAATGAGCAGTTCTTC. Protein product: CASSHYNEQFF.

In DNA form, the CDR3 reads TGTGCCAGCTCACCCCAGGGGGCAGGGGTTAATTCACCCCTCCACTTT. Its translation is CASSPQGAGVNSPLHF. The chain uses TRBV18 and TRBJ1-6, with TRBD1 matching over 8 bases. Per the germline V gene, CDR1 is KGHSH and CDR2 is LQKENI. There are 16 residues in the CDR3. The ends lost 3 bases at V and 6 bases at J; junction bases unmatched: 7.

The chain carries TRBV11-3 and TRBJ1-1; D is unresolved. This CDR3 contains 12 residues. The V and J ends lost 3 bases and 11 bases respectively, with 13 bases between them. Germline V CDR1 and CDR2: SGHNT, YENEEA. CDR3 protein: CASSFVGLEAFF. The CDR3 region has the DNA TGTGCCAGCAGCTTTGTTGGTCTCGAGGCTTTCTTT.